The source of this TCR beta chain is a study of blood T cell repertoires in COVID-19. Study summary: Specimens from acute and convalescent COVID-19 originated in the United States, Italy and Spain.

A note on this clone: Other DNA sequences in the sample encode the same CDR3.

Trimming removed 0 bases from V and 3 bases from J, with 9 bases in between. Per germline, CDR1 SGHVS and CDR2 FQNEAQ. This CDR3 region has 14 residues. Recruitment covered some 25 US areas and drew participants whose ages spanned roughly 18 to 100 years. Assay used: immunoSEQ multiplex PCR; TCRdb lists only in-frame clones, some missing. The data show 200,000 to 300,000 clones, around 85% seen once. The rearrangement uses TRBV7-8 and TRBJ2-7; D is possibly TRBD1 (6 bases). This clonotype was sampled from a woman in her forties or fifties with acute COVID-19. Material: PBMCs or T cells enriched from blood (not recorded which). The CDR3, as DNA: TGTGCCAGCAGCTTAGCCGGACAGTACTACGAGCAGTACTTC. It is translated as CASSLAGQYYEQYF.